These 30 T cell receptor beta chains came from one sample sequenced in a study of blood T cell repertoires in COVID-19. Sequencing used immunoSEQ multiplex PCR; TCRdb keeps in-frame clones, though not all of them. Here the sample spans approximately 280,000 clones, 85% being singletons. Material for sequencing was PBMCs or T cells enriched from blood (not recorded which). The receptor set was obtained from a woman between 45 and 65 years old who had recovered from COVID-19.

The chain combines TRBV11-3 with TRBJ2-2, with D perhaps TRBD2 (6 bases). Germline V CDR1 and CDR2: SGHNT, YENEEA. CDR3 length equals 15 residues. V dropped 3 bases and J dropped 4 bases, with 12 bases sitting between them. The CDR3 loop is CASSLEGASTGELFF. For the CDR3, the DNA is TGTGCCAGCAGCTTGGAGGGAGCGAGCACCGGGGAGCTGTTTTTT.

The gene calls are TRBV19 and TRBJ1-5, with 12 bases that match TRBD1. The CDR3 is 15 residues long. Per germline, CDR1 LNHDA and CDR2 SQIVND (reference sequence). The V and J ends lost 4 bases and 11 bases, in that order; junction bases with no gene match: 9. The CDR3 sequence is CASSTGTGGGQAQHF. The CDR3, as DNA: TGTGCCAGTAGTACGGGGACAGGGGGCGGTCAAGCCCAGCATTTT.

The chain combines TRBV7-6 with TRBJ2-7, with TRBD1 matching over 9 bases. V dropped 0 bases and J dropped 2; count of bases not matched to a gene: 17. This CDR3 has 20 residues. Germline loops: CDR1 SGHVS, CDR2 FNYEAQ. CDR3 loop: CASSLAWVGGQGLKTYEQYF. In DNA form, the CDR3 reads TGTGCCAGCAGCTTAGCGTGGGTAGGGGGACAGGGTCTAAAGACCTACGAGCAGTACTTC.

The chain joins TRBV30 to TRBJ2-5; D perhaps matches TRBD1 (6 bases). Per germline, CDR1 GTSNPN and CDR2 SVGIG (reference sequence). The CDR3 loop spans 16 amino acids. V gave up 3 bases and J gave up 5 bases, with 22 bases separating them. The CDR3: CAWRPLGQTSLETQYF. CDR3 nucleotides: TGTGCCTGGAGACCGTTAGGACAGACGTCCCTGGAGACCCAGTACTTC.

This clone appeared a single time. The chain recombines TRBV2 with TRBJ1-3; weak D call: TRBD1 (5 bases). Germline V lookup: CDR1 SNHLY, CDR2 FYNNEI. CDR3 size: 14 residues. V shed 6 bases and J shed 4 bases, with 13 bases lying between them. CDR3 DNA sequence: TGTGCCAGCAGAAGCAGGGTATCCGGAAACACCATATATTTT. Its protein is CASRSRVSGNTIYF.

The chain joins TRBV2 to TRBJ2-1, with 8 bases identical to TRBD1. The CDR3 has 14 residues. V gave up 6 bases and J gave up 5 bases; unmatched junction bases: 6. Per germline, CDR1 SNHLY and CDR2 FYNNEI. CDR3 in DNA: TGTGCCAGCAGACTTGGACAGGGCAACAATGAGCAGTTCTTC. Translating gives CASRLGQGNNEQFF. The variable domain in full, with the rest retrieved from reference TRBV2 and TRBJ2-1, is EPEVTQTPSHQVTQMGQEVILRCVPISNHLYFYWYRQILGQKVEFLVSFYNNEISEKSEIFDDQFSVERPDGSNFTLKIRSTKLEDSAMYFCASRLGQGNNEQFFGPGTRLTVL.

The chain has TRBV14 and TRBJ1-6; D gene unclear. Trimming shortened V by 0 bases and J by 7 bases, and 7 bases separated the two germline ends. Germline V gene lookup returns CDR1 SGHDN and CDR2 FVKESK. The CDR3 is made up of 14 amino acids. The CDR3 DNA sequence: TGTGCCAGCAGCCAAGATCCGGGGAATTCACCCCTCCACTTT. Amino acid sequence: CASSQDPGNSPLHF.

This chain connects TRBV2 to TRBJ1-5, with TRBD1 matching over 8 bases. The V gene's germline CDR1 is SNHLY and CDR2 FYNNEI. There are 17 residues in the CDR3. Unmatched junction bases numbered 10, after V lost 0 bases and J lost 6 bases. CDR3 nucleotide sequence: TGTGCCAGCAGTGAAGCGTTCGGACAGGGTGCTTTTCAGCCCCAGCATTTT. Amino acid sequence: CASSEAFGQGAFQPQHF.

This chain links TRBV28 with TRBJ2-1; TRBD2 matches 7 bases. Unmatched junction bases numbered 11, after V lost 2 bases and J lost 7 bases. Germline V CDR1 and CDR2: MDHEN, SYDVKM. This CDR3 has 16 residues. CDR3 loop: CASSLRGGAYRNEQFF. CDR3 DNA sequence: TGTGCCAGCAGTTTACGCGGGGGAGCCTACAGGAATGAGCAGTTCTTC.

This clone appeared once. J is TRBJ2-1 and V is TRBV30; 11 bases agree with TRBD1. CDR1 GTSNPN and CDR2 SVGIG come from the germline V gene (reference sequence). V shed 8 bases, J shed 8 bases, and the junction held 8 bases outside the gene matches. The CDR3 loop spans 13 amino acids. In DNA form, the CDR3 reads TGTGCCCAGACCGGACAGGGGGCCGATGAGCAGTTCTTC. It encodes CAQTGQGADEQFF.

This sequence joins TRBV10-2 and TRBJ1-5, with D tentatively TRBD1 (5 bases). The germline V and J ends were trimmed by 8 bases and 5 bases, with 16 bases remaining between them. From germline, CDR1 is WSHSY and CDR2 SAAADI. This CDR3 has 14 residues. The chain's CDR3 is CASALGGVDQPQHF. The CDR3 DNA is TGCGCCAGCGCACTCGGGGGGGTGGATCAGCCCCAGCATTTT.

The chain uses TRBV5-1 and TRBJ2-2; tentative D call: TRBD2 (6 bases). The germline V and J ends were trimmed by 2 bases and 1 base, with 12 bases remaining between them. This CDR3 is 16 amino acids long. Germline CDR1 and CDR2: SGHRS and YFSETQ. The CDR3 region has the DNA TGCGCCAGCAGCTTACCGGGACTCCGGAACACCGGGGAGCTGTTTTTT. Amino acid sequence: CASSLPGLRNTGELFF.

The rearrangement links TRBV5-1 to TRBJ1-6; D uncertain. V was cut by 4 bases and J by 8 bases, with 16 bases left in between. The CDR3 spans 15 residues. Germline V lookup: CDR1 SGHRS, CDR2 YFSETQ. The CDR3 DNA sequence: TGCGCCAGCAGCGATCTGGCAGATTCCCATTCACCCCTCCACTTT. It codes for CASSDLADSHSPLHF.

This clone occurred once. The rearrangement links TRBV7-2 to TRBJ2-3, with TRBD2 matching over 11 bases. Germline V lookup: CDR1 SGHTA, CDR2 FQGNSA. J lost 6 bases, V lost 5 bases, and 10 bases had no gene match. The CDR3 is 16 amino acids. The CDR3, as DNA: TGTGCCAGCAGCGGCTTAACTAGCGGGAGTGGGGATACGCAGTATTTT. This translates into CASSGLTSGSGDTQYF.

The chain has TRBV12-3 or TRBV12-4 and TRBJ2-5; 10 positions match TRBD2. The CDR3 is 13 amino acids. The J segment lost 7 bases and the V segment lost 5 bases, leaving 4 bases of the junction unmatched. Written as DNA, the CDR3 is TGTGCCAGCAGTCCCCCTAGCGGGGGGACCCAGTACTTC. It translates to CASSPPSGGTQYF.

The chain combines TRBV30 with TRBJ2-7, with D tentatively TRBD1 (6 bases). Trimming cost V 0 bases and J 2 bases, with 8 bases left between them. The germline CDR1 and CDR2 sequences are GTSNPN and SVGIG (reference sequence). The CDR3 contains 13 residues. The CDR3 nucleotides are TGTGCCTGGAGTGTTGGACAGACCTACGAGCAGTACTTC. Protein: CAWSVGQTYEQYF.

The rearrangement links TRBV27 to TRBJ1-5, with D maybe TRBD1 (5 bases). V was trimmed by 0 bases and J by 11 bases, leaving 11 bases between them. There are 13 residues in the CDR3. Germline V gene data show CDR1 as MNHEY and CDR2 as SMNVEV (reference sequence). The CDR3 loop reads CASSLSFRGTQHF. Written as DNA, the CDR3 is TGTGCCAGCAGTTTATCGTTTCGGGGGACCCAGCATTTT.

The chain has TRBV19 and TRBJ2-2; the match to TRBD2 covers 9 bases. V dropped 7 bases and J dropped 3; count of bases not matched to a gene: 18. Germline CDR1 reads LNHDA; CDR2 reads SQIVND (reference sequence). The CDR3 runs 19 residues. The CDR3 sequence: CASMGGSGLAFSYTGELFF. The DNA for the CDR3 is TGTGCCAGTATGGGGGGGTCGGGACTAGCCTTTTCCTACACCGGGGAGCTGTTTTTT.

This chain connects TRBV19 to TRBJ1-3, with 8 bases fitting TRBD1. CDR1 and CDR2 (germline): LNHDA, SQIVND (reference sequence). The CDR3 covers 15 residues. V lost 2 bases and J lost 5; bases outside the gene matches: 5. The CDR3 sequence is CASSISRTGRNTIYF. The CDR3 region has the DNA TGTGCCAGTAGTATATCCCGGACAGGGAGAAACACCATATATTTT.

The V gene is TRBV18, the J gene TRBJ2-5; D remains ambiguous. CDR1 is KGHSH, CDR2 LQKENI, per germline. The CDR3 covers 14 residues. The V gene lost 6 bases and the J gene lost 5 bases, with 16 bases spanning the gap. DNA for the CDR3: TGTGCCAGCTCGAGCCAGGCGATTGGTGAGACCCAGTACTTC. Translation gives CASSSQAIGETQYF.

The rearrangement links TRBV5-1 to TRBJ2-6; 7 nucleotides line up with TRBD1. V shed 0 bases, J shed 4 bases, and the junction held 4 bases outside the gene matches. CDR3 length: 16 amino acids. CDR1 and CDR2 from the germline V gene are SGHRS and YFSETQ. CDR3 nucleotides: TGCGCCAGCAGCTTGGTTACAGGGGCCGGGGCCAACGTCCTGACTTTC. Translation gives CASSLVTGAGANVLTF.

The chain carries TRBV7-2 and TRBJ2-7; 9 bases are shared with TRBD2. CDR1 SGHTA and CDR2 FQGNSA come from the germline V gene. This CDR3 contains 14 residues. Trimming cost V 0 bases and J 3 bases; bases outside gene matches: 0. The CDR3 is CASSLASGSYEQYF. The DNA of the CDR3 is TGTGCCAGCAGCTTAGCTAGCGGGAGCTACGAGCAGTACTTC.

This sequence joins TRBV12-3 or TRBV12-4 and TRBJ1-2; D call uncertain. The CDR3 spans 11 residues. Trimming removed 5 bases from V and 8 bases from J, with 9 bases in between. The CDR3 is CASSDFRGYTF. CDR3 in DNA: TGTGCCAGCAGTGATTTTCGGGGCTACACCTTC.

As DNA, the CDR3 is TGTGCCAGTAGTATCAAATCCGGGACAGGGGTTGAAAACTATGGCTACACCTTC. It codes for CASSIKSGTGVENYGYTF. This chain links TRBV19 with TRBJ1-2; 10 bases agree with TRBD1. CDR1 LNHDA and CDR2 SQIVND come from the germline V gene (reference sequence). The CDR3 covers 18 residues. The V and J ends lost 3 bases and 2 bases, in that order; junction bases with no gene match: 12.

The chain has TRBV2 and TRBJ1-1; no definite D call. The ends were cut back, 5 bases at V and 5 bases at J, with 12 bases in the middle. The CDR3 runs to 13 residues. The germline gives CDR1 SNHLY, CDR2 FYNNEI. The CDR3 spells CASSLTPGTEAFF. The DNA of the CDR3 is TGTGCCAGCAGTCTTACCCCGGGGACTGAAGCTTTCTTT.

This clone was seen just once. The chain links TRBV2 to TRBJ1-3, with a weak D call TRBD1 (5 bases). The V end was cut by 8 bases, the J end by 4 bases, with 15 bases between. Germline V gives CDR1 SNHLY, CDR2 FYNNEI. This CDR3 is built from 14 residues. The CDR3 DNA is TGTGCCAGCCAAAAGGAGGGGAACGGAAACACCATATATTTT. The encoded protein is CASQKEGNGNTIYF.

This chain joins TRBV6-1 and TRBJ1-5; D might be TRBD1 (6 bases). Germline V gene lookup returns CDR1 MNHNS and CDR2 SASEGT. V dropped 3 bases and J dropped 6 bases, with 15 bases sitting between them. The CDR3 has 15 amino acids. CDR3 sequence: CASSDLNREGQPQHF. The CDR3 DNA reads as TGTGCCAGCAGTGACCTAAACAGGGAGGGTCAGCCCCAGCATTTT.

The chain combines TRBV7-9 with TRBJ1-1; D not certain. This CDR3 is built from 12 residues. Germline V gene lookup returns CDR1 SEHNR and CDR2 FQNEAQ (reference sequence). V was clipped by 2 bases and J by 8 bases, with 9 bases between them. In DNA form, the CDR3 reads TGTGCCAGCAGCTTACAGGCCCTCGAAGCTTTCTTT. Translating gives CASSLQALEAFF.

The chain carries TRBV4-1 and TRBJ1-1, with TRBD1 as a possible D gene (6 bases). Trimming removed 4 bases at V and 2 bases at J, with 11 bases between. This CDR3 has 14 residues. Germline V gene sequence: CDR1 MGHRA, CDR2 YSYEKL. This chain's CDR3 is CASSPTGVNTEAFF. CDR3 sequence (DNA): TGCGCCAGCAGCCCGACAGGTGTTAACACTGAAGCTTTCTTT.

This rearrangement joins TRBV11-2 to TRBJ2-7; D gene uncertain. Germline-derived CDR1 and CDR2 are SGHAT and FQNNGV. V lost 2 bases and J 2 bases, leaving 7 bases between the germline ends. This CDR3 comprises 13 residues. Here the CDR3 reads CASSLHSTYEQYF. The CDR3 bases are TGTGCCAGCAGCTTACACAGCACCTACGAGCAGTACTTC.